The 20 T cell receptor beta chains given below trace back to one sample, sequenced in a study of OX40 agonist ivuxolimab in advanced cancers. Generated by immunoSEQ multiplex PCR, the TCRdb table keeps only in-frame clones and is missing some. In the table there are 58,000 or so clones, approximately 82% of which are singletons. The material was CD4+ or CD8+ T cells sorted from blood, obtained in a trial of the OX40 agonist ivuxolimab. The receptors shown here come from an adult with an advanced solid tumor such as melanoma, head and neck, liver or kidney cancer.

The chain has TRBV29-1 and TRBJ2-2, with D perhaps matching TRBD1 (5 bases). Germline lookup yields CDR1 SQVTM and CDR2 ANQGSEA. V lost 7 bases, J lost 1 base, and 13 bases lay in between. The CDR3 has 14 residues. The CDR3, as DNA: TGCAGCGCGGCAGGGCCCTTGAACACCGGGGAGCTGTTTTTT. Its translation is CSAAGPLNTGELFF.

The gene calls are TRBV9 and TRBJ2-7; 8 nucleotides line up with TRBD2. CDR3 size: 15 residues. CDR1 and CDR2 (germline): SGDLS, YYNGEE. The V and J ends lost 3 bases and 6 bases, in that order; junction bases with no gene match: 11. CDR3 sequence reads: CASSASGLVFGEQYF. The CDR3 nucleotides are TGTGCCAGCAGCGCCTCGGGACTAGTTTTTGGCGAGCAGTACTTC.

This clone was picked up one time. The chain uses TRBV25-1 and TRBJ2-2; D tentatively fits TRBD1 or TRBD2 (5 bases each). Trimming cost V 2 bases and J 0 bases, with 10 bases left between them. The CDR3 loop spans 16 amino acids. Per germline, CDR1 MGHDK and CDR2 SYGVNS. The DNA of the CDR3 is TGTGCCAGCAGTGAAAGGGGTAGCGCGAACACCGGGGAGCTGTTTTTT. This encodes CASSERGSANTGELFF.

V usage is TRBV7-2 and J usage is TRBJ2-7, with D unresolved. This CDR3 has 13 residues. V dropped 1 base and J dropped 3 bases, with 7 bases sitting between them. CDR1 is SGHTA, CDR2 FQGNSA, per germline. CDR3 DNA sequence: TGTGCCAGCAGCTTAGAGGTGGTCTACGAGCAGTACTTC. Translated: CASSLEVVYEQYF.

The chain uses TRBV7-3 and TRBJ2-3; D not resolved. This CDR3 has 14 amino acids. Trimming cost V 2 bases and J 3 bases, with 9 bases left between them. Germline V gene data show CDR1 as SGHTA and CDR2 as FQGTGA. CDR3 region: CASSLGPPTDTQYF. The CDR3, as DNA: TGTGCCAGCAGCTTAGGCCCACCGACAGATACGCAGTATTTT.

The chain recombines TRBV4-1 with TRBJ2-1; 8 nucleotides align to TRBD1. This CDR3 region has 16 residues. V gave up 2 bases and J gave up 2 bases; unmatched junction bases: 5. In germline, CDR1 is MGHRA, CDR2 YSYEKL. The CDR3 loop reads CASSQPTGDPYNEQFF. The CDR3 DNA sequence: TGCGCCAGCAGCCAACCGACAGGGGATCCCTACAATGAGCAGTTCTTC.

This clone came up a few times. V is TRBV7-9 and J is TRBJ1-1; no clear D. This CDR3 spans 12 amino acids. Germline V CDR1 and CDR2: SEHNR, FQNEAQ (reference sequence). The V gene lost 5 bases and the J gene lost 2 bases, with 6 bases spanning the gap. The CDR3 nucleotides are TGTGCCAGCAGCCAGATAAACACTGAAGCTTTCTTT. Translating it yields CASSQINTEAFF.

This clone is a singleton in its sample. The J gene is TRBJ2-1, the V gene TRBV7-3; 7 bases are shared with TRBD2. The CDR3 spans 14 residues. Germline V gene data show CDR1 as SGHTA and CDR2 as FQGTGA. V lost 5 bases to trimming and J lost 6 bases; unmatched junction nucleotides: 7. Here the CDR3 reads CASSPPGGGNEQFF. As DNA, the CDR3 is TGTGCCAGCAGCCCCCCGGGGGGTGGCAATGAGCAGTTCTTC.

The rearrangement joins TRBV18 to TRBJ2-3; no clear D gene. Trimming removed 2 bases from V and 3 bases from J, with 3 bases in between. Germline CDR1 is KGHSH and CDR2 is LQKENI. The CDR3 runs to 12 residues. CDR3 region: CASSPATDTQYF. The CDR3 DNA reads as TGTGCCAGCTCACCAGCGACAGATACGCAGTATTTT.

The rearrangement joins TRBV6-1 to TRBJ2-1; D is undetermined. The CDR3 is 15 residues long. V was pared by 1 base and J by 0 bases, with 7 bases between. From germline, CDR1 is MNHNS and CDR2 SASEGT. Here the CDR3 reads CASSEVSYSYNEQFF. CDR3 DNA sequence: TGTGCCAGCAGTGAAGTGTCCTACTCCTACAATGAGCAGTTCTTC.

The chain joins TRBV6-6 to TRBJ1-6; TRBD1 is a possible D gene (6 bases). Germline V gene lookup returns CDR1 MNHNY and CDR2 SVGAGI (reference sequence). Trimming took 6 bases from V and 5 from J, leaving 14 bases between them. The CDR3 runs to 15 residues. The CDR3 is CASRGDTRDNSPLHF. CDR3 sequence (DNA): TGTGCCAGCAGAGGGGACACCCGTGATAATTCACCCCTCCACTTT.

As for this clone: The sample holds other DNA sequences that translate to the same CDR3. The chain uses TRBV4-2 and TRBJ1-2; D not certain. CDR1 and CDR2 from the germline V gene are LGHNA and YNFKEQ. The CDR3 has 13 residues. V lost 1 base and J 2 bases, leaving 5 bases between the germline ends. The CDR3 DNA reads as TGTGCCAGCAGCCAAGGAGGGAACTATGGCTACACCTTC. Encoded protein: CASSQGGNYGYTF.

CDR3 region: CASSYSGKNTGELFF. CDR3 coding DNA: TGTGCCAGCAGCTACAGCGGGAAGAACACCGGGGAGCTGTTTTTT. The chain is built from TRBV7-2 and TRBJ2-2; 7 bases are shared with TRBD2. Trimming took 4 bases from V and 1 from J; bases not matched to a gene: 3. Germline V gene lookup returns CDR1 SGHTA and CDR2 FQGNSA. This CDR3 region has 15 residues.

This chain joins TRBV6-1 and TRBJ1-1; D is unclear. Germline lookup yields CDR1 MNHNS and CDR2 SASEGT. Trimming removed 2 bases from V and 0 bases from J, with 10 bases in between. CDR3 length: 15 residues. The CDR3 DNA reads TGTGCCAGCAGTGAATGGGCACCAATGAACACTGAAGCTTTCTTT. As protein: CASSEWAPMNTEAFF.

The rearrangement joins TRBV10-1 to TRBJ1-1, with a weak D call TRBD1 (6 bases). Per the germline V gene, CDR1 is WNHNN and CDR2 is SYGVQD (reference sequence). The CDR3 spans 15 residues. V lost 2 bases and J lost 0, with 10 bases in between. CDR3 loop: CASSEMGDMNTEAFF. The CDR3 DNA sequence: TGCGCCAGCAGTGAGATGGGGGACATGAACACTGAAGCTTTCTTT.

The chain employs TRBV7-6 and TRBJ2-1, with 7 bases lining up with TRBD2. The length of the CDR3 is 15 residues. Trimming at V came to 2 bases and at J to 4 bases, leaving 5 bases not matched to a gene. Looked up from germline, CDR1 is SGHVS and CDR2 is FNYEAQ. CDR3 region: CASSLFAGEYNEQFF. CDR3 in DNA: TGTGCCAGCAGCTTATTCGCGGGGGAATACAATGAGCAGTTCTTC.

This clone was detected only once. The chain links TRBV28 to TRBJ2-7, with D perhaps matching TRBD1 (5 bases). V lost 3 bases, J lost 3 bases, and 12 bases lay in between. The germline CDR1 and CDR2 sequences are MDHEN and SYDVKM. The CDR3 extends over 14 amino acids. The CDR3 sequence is CASSFKGPHYEQYF. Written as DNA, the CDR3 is TGTGCCAGCAGTTTCAAGGGGCCACACTACGAGCAGTACTTC. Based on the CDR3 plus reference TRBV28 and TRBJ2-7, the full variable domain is DVKVTQSSRYLVKRTGEKVFLECVQDMDHENMFWYRQDPGLGLRLIYFSYDVKMKEKGDIPEGYSVSREKKERFSLILESASTNQTSMYLCASSFKGPHYEQYFGPGTRLTVT.

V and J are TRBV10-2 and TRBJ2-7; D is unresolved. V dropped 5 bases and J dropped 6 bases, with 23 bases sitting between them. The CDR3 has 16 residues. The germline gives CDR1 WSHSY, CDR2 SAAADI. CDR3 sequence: CASSSFGESNSGEQYF. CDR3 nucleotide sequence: TGCGCCAGCAGTTCCTTTGGAGAGTCTAATTCGGGCGAGCAGTACTTC.

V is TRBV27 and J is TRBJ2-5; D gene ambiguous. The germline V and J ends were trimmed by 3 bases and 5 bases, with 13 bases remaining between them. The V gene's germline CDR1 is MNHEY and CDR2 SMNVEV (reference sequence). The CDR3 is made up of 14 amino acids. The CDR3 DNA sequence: TGTGCCAGCAGTTTGTCTAGTAGGCCGGAGACCCAGTACTTC. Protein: CASSLSSRPETQYF.

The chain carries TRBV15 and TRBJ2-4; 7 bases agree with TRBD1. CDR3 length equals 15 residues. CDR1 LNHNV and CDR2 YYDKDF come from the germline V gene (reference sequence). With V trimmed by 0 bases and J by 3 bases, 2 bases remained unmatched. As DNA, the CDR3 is TGTGCCACCAGCAGAGATGGGGACAGCAAAAACATTCAGTACTTC. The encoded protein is CATSRDGDSKNIQYF.